This entry lists 13 T cell receptor beta chains sequenced from one sample in a study of CD8 T cells in ankylosing spondylitis. The study's findings and limits: A TCR beta motif of eight highly homologous variants appeared characteristic of ankylosing spondylitis blood.

These TCRs are of unknown antigen specificity. TCRdb itself ran the 5' RACE reads through MiXCR, one entry per CDR3 protein. Among more than 600,000 distinct CDR3 sequences listed, under 20% were seen once. Sequenced material: blood, either unsorted or a sorted T cell fraction (not recorded which). These TCRs come from a male donor with ankylosing spondylitis.

This clonotype showed up just once. V and J are TRBV18 and TRBJ2-3, with D perhaps given as TRBD1 or TRBD2 (6 bases each). The CDR3 runs 15 residues. Germline CDR1 KGHSH, CDR2 LQKENI. Trimming took 3 bases from V and 1 from J, leaving 11 bases between them. The CDR3 coding sequence is TGTGCCAGCTCACCGGCTAGGGGGGGCACAGATACGCAGTATTTT. The encoded protein is CASSPARGGTDTQYF. Full variable domain (outside the CDR3, taken from reference TRBV18 and TRBJ2-3): NAGVMQNPRHLVRRRGQEARLRCSPMKGHSHVYWYRQLPEEGLKFMVYLQKENIIDESGMPKERFSAEFPKEGPSILRIQQVVRGDSAAYFCASSPARGGTDTQYFGPGTRLTVL.

This clonotype was picked up many times. This sequence joins TRBV28 and TRBJ1-5; D uncertain. Germline V lookup: CDR1 MDHEN, CDR2 SYDVKM. The CDR3 totals 13 residues. Trimming removed 6 bases from V and 2 bases from J, with 8 bases in between. CDR3 DNA sequence: TGTGCCAGCAGCCCCGTCGGCAATCAGCCCCAGCATTTT. This codes for CASSPVGNQPQHF.

The V gene is TRBV5-1, the J gene TRBJ2-3, with a weak D call TRBD2 (7 bases). V lost 4 bases, J lost 0 bases, and 15 bases lay in between. The CDR3 totals 16 residues. Germline V gene lookup returns CDR1 SGHRS and CDR2 YFSETQ. The CDR3 DNA follows: TGCGCCAGCAGCAGAAATAGGGGGGGGAGCACAGATACGCAGTATTTT. Its translation is CASSRNRGGSTDTQYF.

In this sample, this clonotype turned up a few times. This chain joins TRBV20-1 and TRBJ1-2, with 8 bases lining up with TRBD1. Germline values: CDR1 DFQATT, CDR2 SNEGSKA (reference sequence). This CDR3 spans 14 amino acids. J was trimmed by 3 bases and V by 2 bases; bases with no gene match: 5. CDR3 sequence (DNA): TGCAGTGCTAGACTCTCGACAGGGGACTATGGCTACACCTTC. Residues: CSARLSTGDYGYTF.

There are a few counts of this clonotype. The chain is built from TRBV18 and TRBJ2-1, with 11 positions matching TRBD2. This CDR3 is 16 amino acids long. Trimming took 1 base from V and 9 from J; bases not matched to a gene: 8. Germline CDR1 is KGHSH and CDR2 is LQKENI. CDR3 in DNA: TGTGCCAGCTCACCACTAGGTCTAGCGGGGGGTCCTGAGCAGTTCTTC. This sequence encodes CASSPLGLAGGPEQFF.

This clonotype was observed a few times. The chain has TRBV11-1 and TRBJ1-1, with 7 positions matching TRBD1. This CDR3 is built from 18 residues. Germline V CDR1 and CDR2: SGHAT, FQDESV (reference sequence). Trimming cost V 3 bases and J 6 bases; bases outside gene matches: 19. This CDR3 is CASSFPRGRGPGRSEAFF. Written as DNA, the CDR3 is TGTGCCAGCAGCTTCCCCCGGGGGAGGGGGCCAGGTCGGTCTGAAGCTTTCTTT.

The chain recombines TRBV28 with TRBJ2-7, with a possible D match to TRBD2 (6 bases). The V and J ends lost 3 bases and 0 bases respectively, with 12 bases between them. Germline CDR1 reads MDHEN; CDR2 reads SYDVKM. The CDR3 totals 15 residues. CDR3 sequence reads: CASSFGGTVSYEQYF. CDR3 DNA: TGTGCCAGCAGTTTTGGGGGGACTGTCTCCTACGAGCAGTACTTC.

The chain carries TRBV28 and TRBJ2-6; D is unclear. The germline V and J ends were trimmed by 7 bases and 0 bases, with 7 bases remaining between them. In germline, CDR1 is MDHEN, CDR2 SYDVKM. There are 14 residues in the CDR3. The CDR3 region has the DNA TGTGCCAGCAACCTGAACTCTGGGGCCAACGTCCTGACTTTC. Its translation is CASNLNSGANVLTF. The whole variable domain, filled in from reference TRBV28 and TRBJ2-6, reads DVKVTQSSRYLVKRTGEKVFLECVQDMDHENMFWYRQDPGLGLRLIYFSYDVKMKEKGDIPEGYSVSREKKERFSLILESASTNQTSMYLCASNLNSGANVLTFGAGSRLTVL.

This clonotype came up a few times. This chain uses TRBV4-1 with TRBJ2-3; D not resolved. The V and J ends lost 2 bases and 2 bases respectively, with 17 bases between them. The CDR3 is 17 amino acids. Germline-derived CDR1 and CDR2 are MGHRA and YSYEKL. In nucleotides, the CDR3 is TGCGCCAGCAGCCAATACCAGTGGCCAGGAGACACAGATACGCAGTATTTT. Its protein product is CASSQYQWPGDTDTQYF.

This clonotype was observed many times. V and J are TRBV6-5 and TRBJ2-7, with D hard to call. The CDR3 extends over 15 amino acids. CDR1 MNHEY and CDR2 SVGAGI come from the germline V gene. The V and J ends lost 0 bases and 3 bases respectively, with 12 bases between them. The CDR3 region is CASSYSSPRFYEQYF. In DNA form, the CDR3 reads TGTGCCAGCAGTTACTCGAGCCCCAGGTTCTACGAGCAGTACTTC.

V gene TRBV6-4 combines with J gene TRBJ1-6, with 8 bases lining up with TRBD1. Germline lookup yields CDR1 MRHNA and CDR2 SNTAGT. Unmatched junction bases numbered 3, after V lost 4 bases and J lost 7 bases. CDR3 length equals 14 residues. The CDR3 spells CASSAQGANSPLHF. The CDR3 coding sequence is TGTGCCAGCAGTGCGCAGGGGGCGAATTCACCCCTCCACTTT.

The sample holds a few counts of this clonotype. The chain combines TRBV12-3 or TRBV12-4 with TRBJ2-1; the D call may be TRBD1 or TRBD2 (5 bases each). With 10 bases removed from V and 10 bases from J, the gap between germline ends came to 20 bases. The CDR3 is 13 residues long. The CDR3 reads CATREVGRGEQFF. In DNA, the CDR3 is TGTGCCACCCGCGAAGTGGGACGGGGAGAGCAGTTCTTC.

V gene TRBV10-3 combines with J gene TRBJ2-1; the match to TRBD2 covers 8 bases. With V trimmed by 8 bases and J by 0 bases, 9 bases remained unmatched. Looked up from germline, CDR1 is ENHRY and CDR2 is SYGVKD. The CDR3 extends over 16 amino acids. CDR3 sequence reads: CAIGRAGDSSYNEQFF. CDR3 DNA: TGTGCCATCGGAAGAGCGGGGGATAGCTCCTACAATGAGCAGTTCTTC.